Below, one TCR beta chain is given with its context. The data originate from a study of blood T cell repertoires in COVID-19. Sequencing was performed with immunoSEQ multiplex PCR; in TCRdb, only in-frame clones are kept and a portion is missing. Of roughly 180,000 clones in the sample, less than 90% were seen once. This CDR3 has 14 residues. V lost 1 base and J 8 bases, leaving 14 bases between the germline ends. CDR1 SGHTA and CDR2 FQGNSA come from the germline V gene. This receptor was taken from a man in his 70s with active or convalescent COVID-19. The J gene is TRBJ1-2, the V gene TRBV7-2, with D possibly being TRBD1 (6 bases). What was sequenced was peripheral blood. The CDR3 loop reads CASSLDFRGDGYTF. CDR3 coding DNA: TGTGCCAGCAGCTTAGATTTCAGGGGTGACGGCTACACCTTC.